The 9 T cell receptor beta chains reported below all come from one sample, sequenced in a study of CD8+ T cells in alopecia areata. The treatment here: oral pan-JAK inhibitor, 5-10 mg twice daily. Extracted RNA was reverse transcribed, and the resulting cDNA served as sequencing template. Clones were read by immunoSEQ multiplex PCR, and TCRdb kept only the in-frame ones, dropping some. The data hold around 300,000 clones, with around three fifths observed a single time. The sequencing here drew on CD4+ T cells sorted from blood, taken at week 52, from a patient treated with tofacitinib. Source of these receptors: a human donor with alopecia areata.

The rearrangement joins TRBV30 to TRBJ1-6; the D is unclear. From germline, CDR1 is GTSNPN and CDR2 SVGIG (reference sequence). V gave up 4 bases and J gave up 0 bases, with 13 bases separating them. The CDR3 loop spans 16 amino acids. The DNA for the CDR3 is TGTGCCTGGAAGGAGACCGAGAGCTCCTATAATTCACCCCTCCACTTT. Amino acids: CAWKETESSYNSPLHF.

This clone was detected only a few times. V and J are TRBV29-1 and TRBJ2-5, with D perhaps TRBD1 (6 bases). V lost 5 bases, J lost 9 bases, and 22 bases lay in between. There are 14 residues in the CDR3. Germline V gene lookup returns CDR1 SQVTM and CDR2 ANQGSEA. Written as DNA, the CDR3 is TGCAGCGTTACTACAGGGTCCGGGCTCCTGGCCCAGTACTTC. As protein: CSVTTGSGLLAQYF.

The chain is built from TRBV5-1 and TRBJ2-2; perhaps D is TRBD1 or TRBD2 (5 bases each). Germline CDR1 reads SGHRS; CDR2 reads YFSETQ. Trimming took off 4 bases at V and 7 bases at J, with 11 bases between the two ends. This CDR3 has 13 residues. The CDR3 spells CASSPGRFGELFF. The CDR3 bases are TGCGCCAGCAGCCCGGGACGGTTCGGGGAGCTGTTTTTT.

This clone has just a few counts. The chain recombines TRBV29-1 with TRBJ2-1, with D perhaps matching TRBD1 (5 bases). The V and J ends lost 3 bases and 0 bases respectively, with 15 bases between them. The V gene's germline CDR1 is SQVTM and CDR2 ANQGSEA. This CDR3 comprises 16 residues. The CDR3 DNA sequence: TGCAGCGTTGATCTTCGGCAGGGAAACTCCTACAATGAGCAGTTCTTC. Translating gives CSVDLRQGNSYNEQFF.

The CDR3 DNA follows: TGTGCCAGCAGCTCCAGCCGGGGGCACCTAGCCAAAAACATTCAGTACTTC. It is translated as CASSSSRGHLAKNIQYF. This chain joins TRBV7-2 and TRBJ2-4; D is possibly TRBD1 or TRBD2 (6 bases each). The CDR3 runs to 17 residues. The V gene's germline CDR1 is SGHTA and CDR2 FQGNSA. V lost 4 bases and J 0 bases, leaving 16 bases between the germline ends.

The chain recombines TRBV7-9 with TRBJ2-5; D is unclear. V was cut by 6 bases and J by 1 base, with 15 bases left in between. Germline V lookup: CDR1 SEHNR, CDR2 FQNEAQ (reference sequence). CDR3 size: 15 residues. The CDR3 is CASSPLGRGQETQYF. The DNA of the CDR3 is TGTGCCAGCAGTCCCCTGGGAAGAGGCCAAGAGACCCAGTACTTC.

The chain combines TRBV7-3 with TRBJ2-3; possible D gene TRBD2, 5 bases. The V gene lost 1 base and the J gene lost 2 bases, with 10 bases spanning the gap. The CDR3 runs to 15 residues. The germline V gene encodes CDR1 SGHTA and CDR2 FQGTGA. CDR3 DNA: TGTGCCAGCAGCTTAATAAAGAGGGTCACAGATACGCAGTATTTT. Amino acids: CASSLIKRVTDTQYF.

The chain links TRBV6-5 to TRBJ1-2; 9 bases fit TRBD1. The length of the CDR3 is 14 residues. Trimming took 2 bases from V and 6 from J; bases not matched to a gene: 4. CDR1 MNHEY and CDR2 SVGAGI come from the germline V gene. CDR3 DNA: TGTGCCAGCAGTTACCTGACAGGGGGGGATGGCTACACCTTC. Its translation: CASSYLTGGDGYTF.

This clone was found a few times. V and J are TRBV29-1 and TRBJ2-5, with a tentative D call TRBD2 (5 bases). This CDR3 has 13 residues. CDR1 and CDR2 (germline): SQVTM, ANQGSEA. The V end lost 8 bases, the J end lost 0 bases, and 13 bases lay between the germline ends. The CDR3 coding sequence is TGCAGCATCAGACGGGGAGACCAAGAGACCCAGTACTTC. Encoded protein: CSIRRGDQETQYF.